The 18 T cell receptor beta chains below were found in one sample sequenced in a study of T cell changes during pregnancy in multiple sclerosis. The protocol was immunoSEQ multiplex PCR, while the TCRdb copy is restricted to in-frame clones and leaves out a portion. Of around 50,000 clones detected, around nine tenths appear once; the ten largest clones hold 0.61%. The source material was CD4+ T cells from peripheral blood mononuclear cells, sampled after pregnancy. Source of these receptors: a female donor in good health, enrolled as a control in a pregnancy study.

V is TRBV6-5 and J is TRBJ2-2; 8 bases are a match to TRBD1. This CDR3 spans 16 amino acids. J lost 5 bases, V lost 0 bases, and 5 bases had no gene match. The germline V gene encodes CDR1 MNHEY and CDR2 SVGAGI. The CDR3 spells CASSYSVTGVTGELFF. CDR3 nucleotides: TGTGCCAGCAGTTACTCAGTGACAGGGGTGACCGGGGAGCTGTTTTTT.

V and J are TRBV4-1 and TRBJ2-7, with 9 nucleotides matching TRBD1. The ends lost 4 bases at V and 5 bases at J; junction bases unmatched: 9. The CDR3 spans 15 residues. Germline CDR1 MGHRA, CDR2 YSYEKL. The CDR3 region has the DNA TGCGCCAGCAGCCCTAGAGGGACAGGGAACCACGAGCAGTACTTC. Translated, it gives CASSPRGTGNHEQYF.

The chain links TRBV6-1 to TRBJ2-7; 7 bases align to TRBD1. This CDR3 region has 12 residues. Germline V gene lookup returns CDR1 MNHNS and CDR2 SASEGT. The J segment lost 7 bases and the V segment lost 5 bases, leaving 5 bases of the junction unmatched. The CDR3 sequence is CASSRTGEEQYF. CDR3 sequence (DNA): TGTGCCAGCAGTAGAACAGGGGAGGAGCAGTACTTC.

This rearrangement joins TRBV6-1 to TRBJ1-2; a weak D match, TRBD1 (5 bases). Germline CDR1 MNHNS, CDR2 SASEGT. V lost 7 bases, J lost 5 bases, and 17 bases lay in between. The CDR3 covers 14 residues. For the CDR3, the DNA is TGTGCCAGCACCGAAGGGGCAGATTGGTATGGCTACACCTTC. Amino acid sequence: CASTEGADWYGYTF.

The chain carries TRBV28 and TRBJ2-7; a possible D gene is TRBD2 (6 bases). The CDR3 covers 16 residues. Germline CDR1 MDHEN, CDR2 SYDVKM. V was cut by 5 bases and J by 0 bases, with 17 bases left in between. The CDR3 is CASSISGTSRSYEQYF. The CDR3 DNA reads as TGTGCCAGCAGTATCTCCGGGACTTCCCGCTCCTACGAGCAGTACTTC.

This chain joins TRBV2 and TRBJ1-4, with unresolved D. This CDR3 spans 12 amino acids. Germline lookup yields CDR1 SNHLY and CDR2 FYNNEI. V lost 4 bases and J lost 8, with 8 bases in between. The CDR3 bases are TGTGCCAGCAGTGCCGTACGGGAAAAACTGTTTTTT. Its protein is CASSAVREKLFF.

The chain recombines TRBV7-3 with TRBJ2-1, with 9 bases aligning to TRBD2. V lost 7 bases, J lost 7 bases, and 8 bases stayed unmatched. Germline V gene sequence: CDR1 SGHTA, CDR2 FQGTGA. CDR3 length: 14 amino acids. CDR3: CASTKFAGGNEQFF. The CDR3, as DNA: TGTGCCAGCACCAAATTCGCGGGGGGGAATGAGCAGTTCTTC. Full variable domain (missing parts from reference TRBV7-3 and TRBJ2-1): GAGVSQTPSNKVTEKGKYVELRCDPISGHTALYWYRQSLGQGPEFLIYFQGTGAADDSGLPNDRFFAVRPEGSVSTLKIQRTERGDSAVYLCASTKFAGGNEQFFGPGTRLTVL.

The chain carries TRBV7-2 and TRBJ2-7, with TRBD1 as a possible D gene (5 bases). Trimming took off 4 bases at V and 6 bases at J, with 10 bases between the two ends. Germline V lookup: CDR1 SGHTA, CDR2 FQGNSA. The CDR3 contains 12 residues. The CDR3 here is CASSSSGIEQYF. Written as DNA, the CDR3 is TGTGCCAGCAGCTCCTCAGGGATCGAGCAGTACTTC.

The V call is TRBV5-4, the J call TRBJ2-1; D is ambiguous. The V end was cut by 1 base, the J end by 0 bases, with 5 bases between. The CDR3 has 14 amino acids. The V gene's germline CDR1 is SGHNT and CDR2 YYREEE (reference sequence). CDR3 DNA sequence: TGTGCCAGCAGCTTGACGGGCTCCTACAATGAGCAGTTCTTC. It encodes CASSLTGSYNEQFF.

The gene calls are TRBV28 and TRBJ1-4; 9 bases are shared with TRBD1. Germline V gives CDR1 MDHEN, CDR2 SYDVKM. V dropped 7 bases and J dropped 8; count of bases not matched to a gene: 5. The CDR3 has 13 amino acids. The CDR3 DNA follows: TGTGCCAGCATCCCGGGACAGGGAGAAAAACTGTTTTTT. This translates into CASIPGQGEKLFF.

CDR3 sequence reads: CASSLDVRTGVSTGELFF. CDR3 DNA sequence: TGTGCCAGCAGCTTAGATGTAAGGACAGGTGTTAGCACCGGGGAGCTGTTTTTT. The rearrangement uses TRBV7-8 and TRBJ2-2; 7 nucleotides match TRBD1. This CDR3 is 18 amino acids long. V was pared by 1 base and J by 4 bases, with 12 bases of the junction left unmatched. Germline CDR1 reads SGHVS; CDR2 reads FQNEAQ.

V usage is TRBV6-6 and J usage is TRBJ2-1, with 12 positions matching TRBD2. The CDR3 sequence is 14 residues long. Germline values: CDR1 MNHNY, CDR2 SVGAGI (reference sequence). V lost 10 bases to trimming and J lost 5 bases; unmatched junction nucleotides: 6. The CDR3 nucleotides are TGTGCCATCCGTAGGACTAGCGGGAACAATGAGCAGTTCTTC. This gives the protein CAIRRTSGNNEQFF.

This chain joins TRBV4-1 and TRBJ1-6; D not resolved. Germline V gives CDR1 MGHRA, CDR2 YSYEKL. The CDR3 length is 13 residues. V was pared by 0 bases and J by 10 bases, with 7 bases between. This chain's CDR3 is CASSQEIRSPLHF. The DNA of the CDR3 is TGCGCCAGCAGCCAAGAGATTCGGTCACCCCTCCACTTT.

The chain is built from TRBV5-4 and TRBJ1-2; D possibly corresponds to TRBD1 (6 bases). Trimming took off 4 bases at V and 5 bases at J, with 15 bases between the two ends. CDR1 SGHNT and CDR2 YYREEE come from the germline V gene (reference sequence). The CDR3 is 14 residues long. The CDR3 region is CASSVLDRTYGYTF. The CDR3 DNA is TGTGCCAGCAGCGTATTAGACAGGACGTATGGCTACACCTTC. The variable domain in full, with the rest retrieved from reference TRBV5-4 and TRBJ1-2, is ETGVTQSPTHLIKTRGQQVTLRCSSQSGHNTVSWYQQALGQGPQFIFQYYREEENGRGNFPPRFSGLQFPNYSSELNVNALELDDSALYLCASSVLDRTYGYTFGSGTRLTVV.

The chain joins TRBV29-1 to TRBJ1-1; D possibly corresponds to TRBD1 (5 bases). This CDR3 comprises 13 residues. V lost 7 bases and J lost 2, with 14 bases in between. Looked up from germline, CDR1 is SQVTM and CDR2 is ANQGSEA. The chain's CDR3 is CSGYTGPNTEAFF. For the CDR3, the DNA is TGCAGCGGTTATACAGGTCCCAACACTGAAGCTTTCTTT.

The rearrangement links TRBV7-9 to TRBJ2-7; D is unclear. The CDR3 loop spans 15 amino acids. V was clipped by 4 bases and J by 2 bases, with 15 bases between them. CDR1 is SEHNR and CDR2 is FQNEAQ in the germline V gene (reference sequence). The CDR3 sequence is CASSSTNDRTYEQYF. The CDR3 nucleotides are TGTGCCAGCAGCTCCACTAACGACCGGACCTACGAGCAGTACTTC. The full variable domain, in which reference TRBV7-9 and TRBJ2-7 provide the parts outside the CDR3, is DTGVSQNPRHKITKRGQNVTFRCDPISEHNRLYWYRQTLGQGPEFLTYFQNEAQLEKSRLLSDRFSAERPKGSFSTLEIQRTEQGDSAMYLCASSSTNDRTYEQYFGPGTRLTVT.

As concerns this clone: The same CDR3 arises from other DNA sequences in this sample as well. The rearrangement links TRBV19 to TRBJ1-1; 7 nucleotides match TRBD1. The V gene end was trimmed by 2 bases and the J gene end by 7 bases; junction bases not matched to a gene: 1. This CDR3 spans 12 amino acids. Germline V lookup: CDR1 LNHDA, CDR2 SQIVND (reference sequence). The CDR3 loop is CASSIRQGEAFF. The CDR3 DNA sequence: TGTGCCAGTAGTATAAGACAGGGTGAAGCTTTCTTT.

This clone was seen only once. The V and J genes are TRBV21-1 and TRBJ1-1. TRBV21-1 is termed a pseudogene. The CDR3 has 14 amino acids. The chain's CDR3 is CASSKRRQKSEAFF. The DNA of the CDR3 is TGTGCCAGCAGCAAGAGGAGGCAGAAGAGCGAAGCTTTCTTT.